This is a list of T cell receptor beta chains from one sample in a study of OX40 agonist ivuxolimab in advanced cancers. Sequencing used immunoSEQ multiplex PCR; TCRdb keeps in-frame clones, though not all of them. The data show approximately 74,000 clones, with around nine tenths seen just once and under 7.5% held by the top ten. The sequenced sample was CD4+ or CD8+ T cells sorted from blood, obtained in a trial of the OX40 agonist ivuxolimab. The receptor set was obtained from an adult with an advanced solid tumor such as melanoma, head and neck, liver or kidney cancer. Each CDR3 is given with its conserved first and last residue. D genes are given only for firm matches. Expanded clones get a size class; other rows say once, few or many, or leave the size out.

.	TRBJ1-1	TRBV4-3	.	TGCGCCAGCAGCCAAGATTGGCAGGGCAGCACTGAAGCTTTCTTT	CASSQDWQGSTEAFF
.	TRBJ2-2	TRBV6-5	.	TGTGCCAGCAGTTACTCGGGGGAAGGGGCCGGGGAGCTGTTTTTT	CASSYSGEGAGELFF
.	TRBJ2-7	TRBV6-1	.	TGTGCCAGCAGCGACAACCGACAGGCCTCTTACGAGCAGTACTTC	CASSDNRQASYEQYF
TRBD2	TRBJ2-5	TRBV7-6	.	TGTGCCAGCAGCGAACTAGCGGGAGTTTTAGAGACCCAGTACTTC	CASSELAGVLETQYF
.	TRBJ2-1	TRBV27	.	TGTGCCAGCAGTGCTTCTAGTTACAATGAGCAGTTCTTC	CASSASSYNEQFF
.	TRBJ1-1	TRBV11-1	.	TGTGCCAGCAGCCCGACAGGGAACACTGAAGCTTTCTTT	CASSPTGNTEAFF
TRBD2	TRBJ2-1	TRBV2	once	TGTGCCAGCAGTGACAGCAGCGCTAGCGGGATTAATGAGCAGTTCTTC	CASSDSSASGINEQFF
.	TRBJ2-1	TRBV5-1	.	TGCGCCAGCAGCTCAGAGGGGTTGGCCTACAATGAGCAGTTCTTC	CASSSEGLAYNEQFF
TRBD1	TRBJ2-7	TRBV14	.	TGTGCCAGCAGCCTTGGACAGGGGGGCTCCTACGAGCAGTACTTC	CASSLGQGGSYEQYF
.	TRBJ1-1	TRBV10-3	.	TGTGCCATCAGTGAGCCCCAGGTCAAGAACACTGAAGCTTTCTTT	CAISEPQVKNTEAFF
.	TRBJ2-5	TRBV6-7	few	TGTGCCAGCAGTTACTCGGGGGAGACCCAGTACTTC	CASSYSGETQYF